This note documents a single T cell receptor beta chain sequence. Per the germline V gene, CDR1 is MGHDK and CDR2 is SYGVNS. The CDR3 is 12 amino acids. This sample stems from a study of monozygotic twins with inflammatory bowel disease. Researchers ran eight separate cDNA reactions for each sample. The cDNA of both the TCRalpha and TCRbeta chains was subjected to two nested PCRs of around 15 and 9 cycles. TCRdb re-called the 5' RACE reads; every CDR3 protein appears as one record, without DNA. Its table records approximately 420,000 distinct CDR3 sequences. The V call is TRBV25-1, the J call TRBJ1-6. Sequencing was performed on blood. This TCR came from a human donor with ulcerative colitis or Crohn's disease, or a healthy co-twin of an affected twin (not recorded which). CDR3 in amino acids: CASSYSNSPLHF.